Listed below are T cell receptor beta chains from one sample, sequenced in a study of cytomegalovirus exposure and HLA in healthy donors. TCRdb keeps only in-frame clones here, not all; method: immunoSEQ multiplex PCR. The sample has some 200,000 clones; about 9.4% are singletons. The source material was PBMCs. Receptor source: a woman aged 25 to 39 in good health and CMV-seropositive. The CDR3 runs from the conserved cysteine through the conserved F or W. The order of the fields is J gene, clone size, V gene, D gene, CDR3 protein, CDR3 DNA. A D gene is named only where the DNA matches it firmly. Clone size is stated in some rows and not others, as once, few, many or a class when expanded.

J: TRBJ1-5
size: NA
V: TRBV2
D: TRBD1
CDR3: CASSRDRGFNQPQHF
DNA: TGTGCCAGCAGTCGGGACAGGGGGTTTAATCAGCCCCAGCATTTT

J: TRBJ1-1
size: NA
V: TRBV6-1
D: NA
CDR3: CASSEQQEGEAFF
DNA: TGTGCCAGCAGTGAACAACAGGAAGGCGAAGCTTTCTTT

J: TRBJ1-1
size: few
V: TRBV5-1
D: NA
CDR3: CASSFTQGLGTEAFF
DNA: TGCGCCAGCAGCTTTACCCAGGGGTTGGGTACTGAAGCTTTCTTT

J: TRBJ2-7
size: NA
V: TRBV4-1
D: NA
CDR3: CASSRAAGQSYEQYF
DNA: TGCGCCAGCAGCCGAGCAGCGGGACAATCCTACGAGCAGTACTTC

J: TRBJ1-1
size: few
V: TRBV19
D: NA
CDR3: CASIGFSRGNTEAFF
DNA: TGTGCCAGTATAGGATTCTCCAGGGGGAACACTGAAGCTTTCTTT

J: TRBJ1-1
size: NA
V: TRBV9
D: NA
CDR3: CASSVGAENTEAFF
DNA: TGTGCCAGCAGCGTTGGGGCGGAGAACACTGAAGCTTTCTTT

J: TRBJ2-7
size: NA
V: TRBV5-1
D: TRBD1
CDR3: CASSLLPGTDLYEQYF
DNA: TGCGCCAGCAGCCTTCTCCCCGGGACAGACCTATACGAGCAGTACTTC

J: TRBJ2-5
size: NA
V: TRBV2
D: TRBD2
CDR3: CASSAGGGYQETQYF
DNA: TGTGCCAGCAGTGCCGGGGGGGGGTACCAAGAGACCCAGTACTTC

J: TRBJ2-5
size: few
V: TRBV7-2
D: TRBD2
CDR3: CASSLGLVRPRETQYF
DNA: TGTGCCAGCAGCCTGGGACTAGTAAGGCCTCGAGAGACCCAGTACTTC

J: TRBJ2-5
size: few
V: TRBV5-1
D: NA
CDR3: CASSPGETQYF
DNA: TGCGCCAGCAGCCCGGGAGAGACCCAGTACTTC

J: TRBJ1-5
size: NA
V: TRBV2
D: TRBD1
CDR3: CASSESGQRNQPQHF
DNA: TGTGCCAGCAGTGAATCGGGACAGCGCAATCAGCCCCAGCATTTT

J: TRBJ1-4
size: NA
V: TRBV15
D: NA
CDR3: CATSKIRSTNEKLFF
DNA: TGTGCCACCAGCAAGATCAGGTCAACTAATGAAAAACTGTTTTTT

J: TRBJ2-7
size: NA
V: TRBV18
D: NA
CDR3: CASSPNSKSYEQYF
DNA: TGTGCCAGCTCACCAAATTCAAAGAGCTACGAGCAGTACTTC

J: TRBJ1-1
size: NA
V: TRBV27
D: TRBD1
CDR3: CASSSDRGSTEAFF
DNA: TGTGCCAGCAGTTCGGACAGGGGTTCCACTGAAGCTTTCTTT

J: TRBJ1-2
size: few
V: TRBV20-1
D: NA
CDR3: CSAEGYGYPF
DNA: TGCAGTGCAGAGGGCTATGGCTACCCCTTC

J: TRBJ1-2
size: few
V: TRBV5-4
D: NA
CDR3: CASSLEWQEDPLNYGYTF
DNA: TGTGCCAGCAGCTTGGAGTGGCAGGAGGATCCTCTTAACTATGGCTACACCTTC

J: TRBJ1-1
size: NA
V: TRBV7-9
D: NA
CDR3: CASSSASDIPHEAFF
DNA: TGTGCCAGCAGCTCCGCCTCTGACATTCCCCATGAAGCTTTCTTT

J: TRBJ2-3
size: NA
V: TRBV9
D: NA
CDR3: CASSAHTEATQYF
DNA: TGTGCCAGCAGCGCCCACACCGAGGCTACGCAGTATTTT

J: TRBJ1-1
size: NA
V: TRBV7-9
D: TRBD1
CDR3: CASSYAGQGFEAFF
DNA: TGTGCCAGCAGCTACGCGGGACAGGGGTTTGAAGCTTTCTTT

J: TRBJ2-2
size: NA
V: TRBV5-1
D: TRBD2
CDR3: CASSLARGAGELFF
DNA: TGCGCCAGCAGCTTGGCCCGGGGGGCCGGGGAGCTGTTTTTT

J: TRBJ2-3
size: NA
V: TRBV5-1
D: TRBD2
CDR3: CASSLRGLAGYSTDTQYF
DNA: TGCGCCAGCAGCTTGAGGGGACTAGCGGGGTATAGCACAGATACGCAGTATTTT

J: TRBJ2-7
size: NA
V: TRBV25-1
D: NA
CDR3: CASSGNTYEQYF
DNA: TGTGCCAGCAGTGGAAATACCTACGAGCAGTACTTC

J: TRBJ1-2
size: few
V: TRBV19
D: NA
CDR3: CASSVTAGGYTF
DNA: TGTGCCAGTAGTGTCACGGCAGGGGGCTACACCTTC

J: TRBJ2-7
size: few
V: TRBV5-6
D: TRBD1
CDR3: CASSLVSDRGSYEQYF
DNA: TGTGCCAGCAGCTTGGTGTCGGACAGGGGCTCCTACGAGCAGTACTTC

J: TRBJ1-2
size: few
V: TRBV7-2
D: NA
CDR3: CASSLGTSYGYTF
DNA: TGTGCCAGCAGCTTAGGTACAAGCTATGGCTACACCTTC

J: TRBJ2-1
size: NA
V: TRBV7-9
D: NA
CDR3: CASSPQYDREQFF
DNA: TGTGCCAGCAGCCCGCAATATGACAGGGAGCAGTTCTTC

J: TRBJ1-5
size: NA
V: TRBV7-2
D: NA
CDR3: CASSLDQGGGSNQPQHF
DNA: TGTGCCAGCAGCTTAGACCAGGGCGGAGGGAGCAATCAGCCCCAGCATTTT

J: TRBJ2-5
size: NA
V: TRBV5-8
D: NA
CDR3: CASSLIDSAKETQYF
DNA: TGTGCCAGCAGCTTGATAGACAGCGCCAAAGAGACCCAGTACTTC

J: TRBJ2-1
size: NA
V: TRBV13
D: NA
CDR3: CASSSRLDSSYNEQFF
DNA: TGTGCCAGCAGCTCCAGACTAGACAGCTCCTACAATGAGCAGTTCTTC

J: TRBJ2-1
size: few
V: TRBV19
D: TRBD2
CDR3: CASSIDPLAGGHNEQFF
DNA: TGTGCCAGTAGTATAGATCCCCTAGCGGGAGGGCACAATGAGCAGTTCTTC

J: TRBJ1-2
size: few
V: TRBV4-1
D: NA
CDR3: CASSQVTGNDYGYTF
DNA: TGCGCCAGCAGCCAGGTCACAGGGAACGACTATGGCTACACCTTC

J: TRBJ1-1
size: many
V: TRBV6-6
D: NA
CDR3: CASSPKANKKNTEAFF
DNA: TGTGCCAGCAGTCCCAAAGCGAATAAGAAGAACACTGAAGCTTTCTTT

J: TRBJ2-5
size: few
V: TRBV7-2
D: NA
CDR3: CASSLALLAKETQYF
DNA: TGTGCCAGCAGCTTAGCGTTACTAGCAAAAGAGACCCAGTACTTC

J: TRBJ2-7
size: few
V: TRBV6-1
D: NA
CDR3: CASSEVETYEQYF
DNA: TGTGCCAGCAGTGAAGTGGAGACCTACGAGCAGTACTTC

J: TRBJ1-5
size: NA
V: TRBV5-1
D: TRBD1
CDR3: CASSLGDRDGQPQHF
DNA: TGCGCCAGCAGTTTGGGAGACAGGGACGGGCAGCCCCAGCATTTT

J: TRBJ2-2
size: NA
V: TRBV7-6
D: TRBD2
CDR3: CASSHRLAETENPNTGELFF
DNA: TGTGCCAGCAGCCATCGACTAGCGGAGACAGAGAACCCAAACACCGGGGAGCTGTTTTTT

J: TRBJ2-2
size: few
V: TRBV10-3
D: NA
CDR3: CAISEQGTNTGELFF
DNA: TGTGCCATCAGTGAGCAGGGTACGAACACCGGGGAGCTGTTTTTT

J: TRBJ2-3
size: few
V: TRBV7-9
D: TRBD2
CDR3: CASSLGSAGARTDTQYF
DNA: TGTGCCAGCAGCTTAGGGTCCGCGGGAGCGAGGACAGATACGCAGTATTTT

J: TRBJ2-1
size: few
V: TRBV5-1
D: TRBD2
CDR3: CASSLGVSSASGSAGQFF
DNA: TGCGCCAGCAGCTTGGGAGTGAGTTCGGCTAGCGGGAGCGCCGGGCAGTTCTTC

J: TRBJ2-1
size: few
V: TRBV9
D: TRBD2
CDR3: CASSVGTGGVYNEQFF
DNA: TGTGCCAGCAGCGTAGGCACGGGAGGTGTATACAATGAGCAGTTCTTC

J: TRBJ2-5
size: few
V: TRBV7-9
D: TRBD1
CDR3: CASSWGTVEETQYF
DNA: TGTGCCAGCAGCTGGGGGACAGTCGAAGAGACCCAGTACTTC

J: TRBJ2-7
size: few
V: TRBV6-1
D: TRBD2
CDR3: CASSETVGVAGGDEQYF
DNA: TGTGCCAGCAGTGAAACGGTAGGAGTAGCGGGGGGGGACGAGCAGTACTTC

J: TRBJ2-1
size: NA
V: TRBV7-3
D: NA
CDR3: CASSLLGGASYNEQFF
DNA: TGTGCCAGCAGCCTACTAGGGGGGGCATCTTACAATGAGCAGTTCTTC

J: TRBJ1-1
size: few
V: TRBV9
D: NA
CDR3: CASSVGTATEAFF
DNA: TGTGCCAGCAGCGTAGGGACAGCCACTGAAGCTTTCTTT

J: TRBJ2-7
size: few
V: TRBV11-3
D: TRBD1
CDR3: CASSSVGDSSYEQYF
DNA: TGTGCCAGCAGCTCCGTCGGGGACAGCTCCTACGAGCAGTACTTC